This T cell receptor (beta chain) was captured by sequencing in a study of blood T cell repertoires in COVID-19. Deletions cut 2 bases from V and 0 bases from J, with 16 bases between. CDR3 length: 17 amino acids. The germline V gene has CDR1 SGHTA and CDR2 FQGNSA. This clone was detected ten times or more. Per the original data handling: Scientists estimated how many nucleated cells there were by amplifying reference gene primers. Only in-frame clones appear in the TCRdb table, and some are missing; sequencing was by immunoSEQ multiplex PCR. V and J calls and clone size are given by that table; D and trimming were obtained from the DNA. This repertoire shows approximately 50,000 clones, roughly 82% found once; its top ten account for 20% to 25%.

Sequenced: peripheral blood. The V and J genes are TRBV7-2 and TRBJ1-1, with a tentative D call TRBD1 (6 bases). The clonotype comes from a woman of 80 years or more with acute or convalescent COVID-19. The CDR3 DNA is TGTGCCAGCAGCTTAAGTTGGGGGCAGGGGATGAACACTGAAGCTTTCTTT. It specifies CASSLSWGQGMNTEAFF.